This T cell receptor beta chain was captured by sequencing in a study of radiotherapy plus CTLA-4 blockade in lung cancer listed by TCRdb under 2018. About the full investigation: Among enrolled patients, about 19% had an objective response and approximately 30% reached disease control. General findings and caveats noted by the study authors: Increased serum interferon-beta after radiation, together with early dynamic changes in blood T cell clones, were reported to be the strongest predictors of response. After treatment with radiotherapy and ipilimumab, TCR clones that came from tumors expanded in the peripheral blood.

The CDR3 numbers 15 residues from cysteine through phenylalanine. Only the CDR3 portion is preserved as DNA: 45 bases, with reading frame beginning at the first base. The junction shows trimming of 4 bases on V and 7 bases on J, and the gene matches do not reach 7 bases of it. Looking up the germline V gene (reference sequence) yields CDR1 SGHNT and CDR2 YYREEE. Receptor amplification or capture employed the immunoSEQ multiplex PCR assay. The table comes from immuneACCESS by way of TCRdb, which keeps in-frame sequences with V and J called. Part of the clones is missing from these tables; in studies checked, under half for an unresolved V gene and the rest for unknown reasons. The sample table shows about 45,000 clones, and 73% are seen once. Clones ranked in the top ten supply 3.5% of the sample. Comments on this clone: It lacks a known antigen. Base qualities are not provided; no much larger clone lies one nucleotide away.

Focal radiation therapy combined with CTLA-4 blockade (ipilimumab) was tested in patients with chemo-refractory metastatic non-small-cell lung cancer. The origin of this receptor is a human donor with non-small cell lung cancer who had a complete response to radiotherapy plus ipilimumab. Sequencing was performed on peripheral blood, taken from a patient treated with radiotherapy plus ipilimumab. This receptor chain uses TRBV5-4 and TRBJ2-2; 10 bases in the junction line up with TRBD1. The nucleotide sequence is TGTGCCAGCAGCCGTGACAGGGGGCTCGACGGGGAGCTGTTTTTT. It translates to CASSRDRGLDGELFF.